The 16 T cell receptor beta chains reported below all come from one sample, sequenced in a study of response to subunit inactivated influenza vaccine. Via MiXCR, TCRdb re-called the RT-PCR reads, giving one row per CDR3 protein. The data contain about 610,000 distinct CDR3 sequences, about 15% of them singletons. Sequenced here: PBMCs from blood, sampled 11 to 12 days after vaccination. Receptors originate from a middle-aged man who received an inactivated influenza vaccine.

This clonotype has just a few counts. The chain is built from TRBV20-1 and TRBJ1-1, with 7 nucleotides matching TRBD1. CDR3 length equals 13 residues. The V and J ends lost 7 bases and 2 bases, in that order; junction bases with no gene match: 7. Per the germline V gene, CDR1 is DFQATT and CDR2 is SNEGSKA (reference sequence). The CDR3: CSGARDSNTEAFF. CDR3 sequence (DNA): TGCAGTGGCGCCCGGGACAGTAACACTGAAGCTTTCTTT.

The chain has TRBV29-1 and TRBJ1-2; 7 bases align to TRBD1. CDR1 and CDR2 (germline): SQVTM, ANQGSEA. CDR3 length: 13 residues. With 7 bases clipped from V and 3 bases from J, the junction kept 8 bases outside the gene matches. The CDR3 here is CSADPGTDYGYTF. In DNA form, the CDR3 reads TGCAGCGCAGACCCCGGGACAGACTATGGCTACACCTTC.

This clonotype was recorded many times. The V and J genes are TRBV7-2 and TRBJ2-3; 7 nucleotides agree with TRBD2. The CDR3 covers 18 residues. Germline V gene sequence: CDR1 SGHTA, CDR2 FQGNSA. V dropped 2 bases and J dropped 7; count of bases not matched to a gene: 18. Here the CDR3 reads CASSLSLMGGGLINTQYF. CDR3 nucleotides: TGTGCCAGCAGCTTATCCCTAATGGGGGGAGGGCTCATAAATACGCAGTATTTT.

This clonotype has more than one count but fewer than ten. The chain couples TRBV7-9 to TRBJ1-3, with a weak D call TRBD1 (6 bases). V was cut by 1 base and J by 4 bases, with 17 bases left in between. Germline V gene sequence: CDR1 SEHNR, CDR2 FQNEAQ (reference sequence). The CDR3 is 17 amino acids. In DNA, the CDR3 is TGTGCCAGCAGCTTAGGCTCCCCAGGGGCTCCCGGAAACACCATATATTTT. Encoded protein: CASSLGSPGAPGNTIYF.

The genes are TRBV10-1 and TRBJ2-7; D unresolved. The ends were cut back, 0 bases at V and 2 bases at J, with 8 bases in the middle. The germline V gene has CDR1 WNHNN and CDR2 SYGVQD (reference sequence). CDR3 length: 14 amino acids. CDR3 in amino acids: CASSESYGPYEQYF. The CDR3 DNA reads TGCGCCAGCAGTGAGTCCTACGGCCCCTACGAGCAGTACTTC.

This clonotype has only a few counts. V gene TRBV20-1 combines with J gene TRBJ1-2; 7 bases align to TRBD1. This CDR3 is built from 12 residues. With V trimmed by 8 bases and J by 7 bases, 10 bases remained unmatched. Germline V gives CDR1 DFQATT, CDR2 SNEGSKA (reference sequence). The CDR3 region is CSSDRASGGYTF. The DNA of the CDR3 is TGCAGTTCCGACAGGGCGTCGGGTGGCTACACCTTC.

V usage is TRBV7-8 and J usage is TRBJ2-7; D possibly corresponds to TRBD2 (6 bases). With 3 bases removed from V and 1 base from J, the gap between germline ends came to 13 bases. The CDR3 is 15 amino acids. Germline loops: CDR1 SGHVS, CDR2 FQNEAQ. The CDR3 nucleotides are TGTGCCAGCAGCTTGGACCCGGGACTTTCCTACGAGCAGTACTTC. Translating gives CASSLDPGLSYEQYF.

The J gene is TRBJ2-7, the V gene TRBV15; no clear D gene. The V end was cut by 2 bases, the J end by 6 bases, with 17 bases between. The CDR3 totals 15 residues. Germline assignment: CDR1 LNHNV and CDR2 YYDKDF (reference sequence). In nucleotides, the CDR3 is TGTGCCACCAGCAGATTACGCGAAAATGGGGTCGAGCAGTACTTC. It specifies CATSRLRENGVEQYF.

This chain's CDR3 is CASSQEASGNTGELFF. The CDR3 nucleotides are TGTGCCAGCAGCCAAGAGGCTAGCGGGAACACCGGGGAGCTGTTTTTT. The chain uses TRBV4-2 and TRBJ2-2; 7 bases align to TRBD2. The germline V gene has CDR1 LGHNA and CDR2 YNFKEQ. CDR3 length equals 16 residues. J gave up 1 base and V 0 bases, and 2 bases lay outside the gene matches.

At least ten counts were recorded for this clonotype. CDR3 sequence: CASNGRGRDNEKLFF. CDR3 nucleotides: TGTGCCAGCAACGGCAGAGGTCGAGATAATGAAAAACTGTTTTTT. This chain links TRBV28 with TRBJ1-4; D not certain. CDR1 is MDHEN, CDR2 SYDVKM, per germline. Deletions cut 7 bases from V and 4 bases from J, with 16 bases between. The CDR3 is 15 residues long.

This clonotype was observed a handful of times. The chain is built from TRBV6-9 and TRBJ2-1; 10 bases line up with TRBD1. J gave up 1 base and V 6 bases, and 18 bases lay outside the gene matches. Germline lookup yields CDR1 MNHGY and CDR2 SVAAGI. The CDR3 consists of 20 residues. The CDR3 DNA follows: TGTGCCAGCAGGTCCGACAGGGGGCTAATAGGACTAGGGTCCTACAATGAGCAGTTCTTC. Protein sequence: CASRSDRGLIGLGSYNEQFF.

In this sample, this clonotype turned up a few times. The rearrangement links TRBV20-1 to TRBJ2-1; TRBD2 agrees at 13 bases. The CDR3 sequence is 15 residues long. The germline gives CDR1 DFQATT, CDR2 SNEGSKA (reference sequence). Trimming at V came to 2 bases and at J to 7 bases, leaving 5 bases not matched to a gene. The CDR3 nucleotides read TGCAGTGCTAGAACGGGACTAGCGGGGCGGAATGAGCAGTTCTTC. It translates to CSARTGLAGRNEQFF.

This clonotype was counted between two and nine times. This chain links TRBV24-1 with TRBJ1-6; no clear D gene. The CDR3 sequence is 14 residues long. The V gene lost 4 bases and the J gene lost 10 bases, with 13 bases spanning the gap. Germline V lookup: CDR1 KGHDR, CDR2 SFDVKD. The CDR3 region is CATSDSGVTSPLHF. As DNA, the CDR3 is TGTGCCACCAGTGACTCGGGAGTGACGTCACCCCTCCACTTT.

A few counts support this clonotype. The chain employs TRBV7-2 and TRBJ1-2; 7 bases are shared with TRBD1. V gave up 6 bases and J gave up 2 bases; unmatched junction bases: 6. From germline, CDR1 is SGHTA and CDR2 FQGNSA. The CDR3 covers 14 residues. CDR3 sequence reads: CASRDPGQNYGYTF. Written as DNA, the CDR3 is TGTGCCAGCAGGGATCCGGGACAGAACTATGGCTACACCTTC.

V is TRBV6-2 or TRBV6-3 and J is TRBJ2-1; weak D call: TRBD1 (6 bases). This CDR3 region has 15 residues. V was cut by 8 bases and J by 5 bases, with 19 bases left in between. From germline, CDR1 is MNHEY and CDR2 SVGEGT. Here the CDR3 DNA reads TGTGCCAGCGTAGGAAACCGGGACAATCACAATGAGCAGTTCTTC. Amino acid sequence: CASVGNRDNHNEQFF.

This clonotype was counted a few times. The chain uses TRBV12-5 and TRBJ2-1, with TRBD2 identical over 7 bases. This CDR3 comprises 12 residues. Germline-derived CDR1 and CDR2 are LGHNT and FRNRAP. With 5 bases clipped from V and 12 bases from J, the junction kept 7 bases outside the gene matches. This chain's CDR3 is CASGIGTTGQFF. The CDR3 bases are TGTGCTAGTGGTATTGGGACTACTGGGCAGTTCTTC.